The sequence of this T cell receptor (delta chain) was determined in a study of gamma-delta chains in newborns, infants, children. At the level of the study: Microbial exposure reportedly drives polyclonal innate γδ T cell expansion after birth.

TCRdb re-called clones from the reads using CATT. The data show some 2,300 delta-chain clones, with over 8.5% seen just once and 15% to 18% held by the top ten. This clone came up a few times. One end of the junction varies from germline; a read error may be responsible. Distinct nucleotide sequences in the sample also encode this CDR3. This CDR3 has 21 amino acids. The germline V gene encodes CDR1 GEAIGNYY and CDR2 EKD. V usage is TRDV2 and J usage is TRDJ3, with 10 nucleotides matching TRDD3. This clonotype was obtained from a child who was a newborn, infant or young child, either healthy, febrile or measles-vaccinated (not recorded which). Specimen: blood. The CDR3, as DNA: TGTGCCTGTGGCACCGTACTGGGGGATTCCATCAGCTCCTGGGACACCCGACAGATGTTTTTC. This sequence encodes CACGTVLGDSISSWDTRQMFF.